These 2 T cell receptor beta chains share one sample of origin, sequenced in a study of Tregs in tolerant kidney transplant recipients. Assay: immunoSEQ multiplex PCR; the TCRdb copy retains only in-frame clones and omits some. This table holds some 52,000 clones. The specimen was CD4+ T cells from blood, collected before the transplant. All receptors come from a human donor who received a combined kidney and bone marrow transplant.

A note on this clone: The DNA ends 3 residues before the CDR3 does, and the rest of the CDR3 is filled in from the germline J gene. The genes are TRBV7-7 and TRBJ2-1; 12 nucleotides line up with TRBD2. Looked up from germline, CDR1 is SSHAT and CDR2 is FNYEAQ (reference sequence). The CDR3 consists of 17 residues. V lost 5 bases to trimming and J lost 4 bases; unmatched junction nucleotides: 9. CDR3 residues: CASSPSGLAGGYNEQFF. The covered CDR3 bases are TGTGCCAGCAGCCCTAGCGGGCTAGCGGGGGGGTACAATGAG.

In regard to this clone: The read ends 3 residues early relative to the CDR3; the germline J gene fills the gap. The chain joins TRBV20-1 to TRBJ2-3; the D is unclear. The germline V gene has CDR1 DFQATT and CDR2 SNEGSKA (reference sequence). The V end was cut by 5 bases, the J end by 4 bases, with 7 bases between. The CDR3 loop spans 11 amino acids. CDR3 region: CSAPPADTQYF. Partial CDR3 DNA: TGCAGTGCTCCCCCCGCAGATACG.